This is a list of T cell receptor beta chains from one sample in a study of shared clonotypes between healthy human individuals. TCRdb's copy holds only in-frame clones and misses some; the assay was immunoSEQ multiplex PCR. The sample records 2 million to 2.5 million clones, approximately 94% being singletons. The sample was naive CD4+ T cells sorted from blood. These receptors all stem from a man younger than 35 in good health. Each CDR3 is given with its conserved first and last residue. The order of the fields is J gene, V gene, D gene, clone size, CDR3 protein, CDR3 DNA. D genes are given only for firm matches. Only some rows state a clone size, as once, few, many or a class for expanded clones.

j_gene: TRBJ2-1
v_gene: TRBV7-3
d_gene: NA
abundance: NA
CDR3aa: CASSPDGFNEQFF
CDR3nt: TGTGCCAGCAGCCCGGACGGGTTCAATGAGCAGTTCTTC

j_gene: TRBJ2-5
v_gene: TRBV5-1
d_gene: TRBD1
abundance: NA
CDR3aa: CASSHRTGQETQYF
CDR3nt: TGCGCCAGCAGCCACCGGACAGGGCAAGAGACCCAGTACTTC

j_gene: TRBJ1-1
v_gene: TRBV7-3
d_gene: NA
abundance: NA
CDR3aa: CASSPPGSSEAFF
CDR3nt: TGTGCCAGCAGCCCCCCGGGGTCAAGCGAGGCTTTCTTT

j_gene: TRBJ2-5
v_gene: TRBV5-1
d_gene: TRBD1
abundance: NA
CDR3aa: CASSLNPGQGAETQYF
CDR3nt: TGCGCCAGCAGCTTGAACCCGGGACAGGGGGCGGAGACCCAGTACTTC

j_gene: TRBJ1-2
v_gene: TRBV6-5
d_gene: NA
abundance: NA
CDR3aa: CASSYDRSRYGYTF
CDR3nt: TGTGCCAGCAGTTACGACAGGAGTCGCTATGGCTACACCTTC

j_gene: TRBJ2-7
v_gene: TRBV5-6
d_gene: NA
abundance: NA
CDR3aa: CASSFQLYWEQYF
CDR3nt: TGTGCCAGCAGCTTCCAGCTCTATTGGGAGCAGTACTTC

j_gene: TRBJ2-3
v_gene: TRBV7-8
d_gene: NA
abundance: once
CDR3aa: CASSQAGTADTQYF
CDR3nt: TGTGCCAGCAGCCAGGCGGGGACAGCAGATACGCAGTATTTT

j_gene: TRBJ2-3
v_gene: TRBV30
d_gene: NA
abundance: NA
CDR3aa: CAWSVRATSTQYF
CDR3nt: TGTGCCTGGAGTGTAAGAGCCACAAGTACGCAGTATTTT

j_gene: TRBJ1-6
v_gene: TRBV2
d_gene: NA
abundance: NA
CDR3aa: CASSEARGQAPLHF
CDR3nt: TGTGCCAGCAGTGAAGCGCGGGGGCAGGCACCCCTCCACTTT

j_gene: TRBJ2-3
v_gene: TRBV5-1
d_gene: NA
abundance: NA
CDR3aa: CASSPGVGFTDTQYF
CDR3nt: TGCGCCAGCAGCCCCGGCGTAGGCTTCACAGATACGCAGTATTTT

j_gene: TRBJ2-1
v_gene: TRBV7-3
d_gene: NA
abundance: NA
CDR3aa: CASSLDRSYNEQFF
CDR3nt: TGTGCCAGCAGCTTGGACCGCTCCTACAATGAGCAGTTCTTC

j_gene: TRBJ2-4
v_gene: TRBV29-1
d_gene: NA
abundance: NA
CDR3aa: CSALGHNIQYF
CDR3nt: TGCAGCGCATTGGGACATAACATTCAGTACTTC

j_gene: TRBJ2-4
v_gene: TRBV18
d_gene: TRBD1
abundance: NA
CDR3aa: CASSPAGGENIQYF
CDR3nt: TGTGCCAGCTCACCAGCAGGGGGCGAAAACATTCAGTACTTC

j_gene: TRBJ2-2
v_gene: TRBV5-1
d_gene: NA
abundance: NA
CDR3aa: CASSLKVTGELFF
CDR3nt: TGCGCCAGCAGCTTGAAGGTTACCGGGGAGCTGTTTTTT

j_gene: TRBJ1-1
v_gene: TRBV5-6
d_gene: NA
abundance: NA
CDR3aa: CASLQKMNTEAFF
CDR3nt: TGTGCCAGCCTTCAGAAGATGAACACTGAAGCTTTCTTT

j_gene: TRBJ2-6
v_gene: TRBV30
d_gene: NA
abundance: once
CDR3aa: CAWSLGTAGANVLTF
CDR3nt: TGTGCCTGGAGTCTCGGTACAGCCGGGGCCAACGTCCTGACTTTC

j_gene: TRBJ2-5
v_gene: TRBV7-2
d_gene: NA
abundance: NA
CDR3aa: CASSSFGTQYF
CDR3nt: TGTGCCAGCAGCTCTTTTGGGACCCAGTACTTC

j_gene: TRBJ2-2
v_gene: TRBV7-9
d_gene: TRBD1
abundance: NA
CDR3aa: CASRAGQADTGELFF
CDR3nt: TGTGCCAGCAGGGCGGGACAGGCCGACACCGGGGAGCTGTTTTTT

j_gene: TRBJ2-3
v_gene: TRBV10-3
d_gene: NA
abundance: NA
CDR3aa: CAISESNPGMGADTQYF
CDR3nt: TGTGCCATCAGTGAGTCGAATCCAGGGATGGGGGCAGATACGCAGTATTTT

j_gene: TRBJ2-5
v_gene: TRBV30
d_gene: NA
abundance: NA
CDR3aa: CAWSTSGQPQETQYF
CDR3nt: TGTGCCTGGAGTACTTCTGGGCAGCCCCAAGAGACCCAGTACTTC

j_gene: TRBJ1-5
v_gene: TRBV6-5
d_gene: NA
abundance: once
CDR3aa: CASSEQGRSQPQHF
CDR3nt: TGTGCCAGCAGCGAACAGGGTCGAAGTCAGCCCCAGCATTTT

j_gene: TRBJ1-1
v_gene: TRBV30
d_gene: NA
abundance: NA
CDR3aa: CAWSFRFDTEAFF
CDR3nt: TGTGCCTGGAGTTTCCGGTTTGACACTGAAGCTTTCTTT

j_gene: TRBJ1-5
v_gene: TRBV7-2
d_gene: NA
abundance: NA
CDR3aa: CASSFGAGQPQHF
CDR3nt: TGTGCCAGCAGCTTCGGGGCTGGGCAGCCCCAGCATTTT

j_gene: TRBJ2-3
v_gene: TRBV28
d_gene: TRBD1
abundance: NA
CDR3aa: CASSPPGRGLTDTQYF
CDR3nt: TGTGCCAGCAGTCCCCCGGGCAGGGGGCTGACAGATACGCAGTATTTT

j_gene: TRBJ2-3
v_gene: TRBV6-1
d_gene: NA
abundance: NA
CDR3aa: CASSSWGSTDTQYF
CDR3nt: TGTGCCAGCAGCTCTTGGGGTTCCACAGATACGCAGTATTTT

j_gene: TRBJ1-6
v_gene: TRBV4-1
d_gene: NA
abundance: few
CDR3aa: CASSQEQGVGYSPLHF
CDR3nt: TGCGCCAGCAGCCAAGAACAAGGGGTTGGATATTCACCCCTCCACTTT